This TCR beta chain appears in the sequencing data of a study of CD4 and CD8 cells across lung adenocarcinoma regions. TCRdb re-called the PCR reads with MiXCR, one entry per CDR3 protein. The profile shows 3,000 to 3,500 distinct CDR3 sequences, approximately 53% of them singletons. The CDR3 spans 15 residues. V lost 3 bases and J 6 bases, leaving 15 bases between the germline ends. Localized lung adenocarcinoma, a non-small cell lung cancer, affected the donors. The sequenced sample was CD4+ T cells from the center of a lung tumor. The chain links TRBV12-3 or TRBV12-4 to TRBJ1-5, with no clear D. The clonotype comes from a female donor with lung adenocarcinoma. The CD4 and CD8 labels of this study may be unreliable. The CDR3 loop is CASSLFGEGSQPQHF. The CDR3 DNA follows: TGTGCCAGCAGTTTGTTTGGGGAAGGTAGTCAGCCCCAGCATTTT.